Below, 24 T cell receptor beta chains from the same sample are listed, as sequenced in a study of blood T cell repertoires in COVID-19. Method: immunoSEQ multiplex PCR; TCRdb's copy keeps in-frame clones and lacks some. This table has about 42,000 clones, 89% appearing once. Source material: peripheral blood. The receptors here all came from a human donor in a cohort sampled during active COVID-19.

V is TRBV7-9 and J is TRBJ2-1, with 10 bases matching TRBD1. The CDR3 length is 13 residues. Germline lookup yields CDR1 SEHNR and CDR2 FQNEAQ (reference sequence). V lost 5 bases, J lost 9 bases, and 4 bases stayed unmatched. CDR3 region: CASSTTGGTEQFF. The CDR3 bases are TGTGCCAGCAGCACGACAGGGGGCACTGAGCAGTTCTTC.

The chain combines TRBV3-1 (or the pseudogene TRBV3-2) with TRBJ2-6; D unresolved. Germline V CDR1 and CDR2: LGHDT, YNNKEL (reference sequence). V lost 3 bases to trimming and J lost 0 bases, with 6 bases between them. The CDR3 consists of 15 residues. The CDR3 protein is CASSQAYSGANVLTF. In DNA form, the CDR3 reads TGTGCCAGCAGCCAGGCTTACTCTGGGGCCAACGTCCTGACTTTC.

V usage is TRBV30 and J usage is TRBJ2-1, with 10 bases matching TRBD2. Germline values: CDR1 GTSNPN, CDR2 SVGIG (reference sequence). The CDR3 is made up of 15 amino acids. V trimming: 3 bases; J trimming: 8 bases; junction bases outside the gene matches: 10. The chain's CDR3 is CAWRSPSGGAHEQFF. Written as DNA, the CDR3 is TGTGCCTGGAGGTCCCCCAGCGGGGGGGCCCATGAGCAGTTCTTC.

V is TRBV5-4 and J is TRBJ1-1; maybe TRBD1 (6 bases). V gave up 0 bases and J gave up 4 bases, with 7 bases separating them. Germline V gives CDR1 SGHNT, CDR2 YYREEE (reference sequence). CDR3 length: 13 amino acids. The CDR3 loop reads CASSLAGATEAFF. As DNA, the CDR3 is TGTGCCAGCAGCTTGGCAGGGGCCACTGAAGCTTTCTTT.

The chain recombines TRBV6-1 with TRBJ1-2; D call uncertain. Per germline, CDR1 MNHNS and CDR2 SASEGT. V shed 2 bases and J shed 1 base, with 14 bases lying between them. The CDR3 contains 16 residues. The CDR3 here is CASSEKREVLNYGYTF. Written as DNA, the CDR3 is TGTGCCAGCAGTGAAAAAAGGGAGGTTCTTAACTATGGCTACACCTTC.

This CDR3 is CASSQDRDTDQPQHF. In nucleotides, the CDR3 is TGTGCCAGCTCACAGGACCGGGACACCGATCAGCCCCAGCATTTT. The gene calls are TRBV18 and TRBJ1-5; TRBD1 is a possible D gene (6 bases). The germline V gene encodes CDR1 KGHSH and CDR2 LQKENI. CDR3 length: 15 residues. Between the trimmed V and J ends, which lost 4 bases and 5 bases, there was a span of 15 bases.

This rearrangement joins TRBV4-2 to TRBJ2-2, with a weak D call TRBD1 (6 bases). The CDR3 consists of 15 residues. The germline gives CDR1 LGHNA, CDR2 YNFKEQ. V shed 4 bases and J shed 2 bases, with 11 bases lying between them. This chain's CDR3 is CASSRQVGNTGELFF. The CDR3 DNA reads TGTGCCAGCAGCCGACAGGTCGGAAACACCGGGGAGCTGTTTTTT.

This chain connects TRBV5-1 to TRBJ2-7, with 14 bases aligning to TRBD2. The germline CDR1 and CDR2 sequences are SGHRS and YFSETQ. V was pared by 0 bases and J by 6 bases, with 11 bases of the junction left unmatched. This CDR3 is built from 18 residues. CDR3 sequence reads: CASSLGPGLAGDPREQYF. For the CDR3, the DNA is TGCGCCAGCAGCTTGGGACCGGGACTAGCGGGAGACCCACGCGAGCAGTACTTC.

V and J are TRBV27 and TRBJ2-6; 10 nucleotides agree with TRBD2. Per the germline V gene, CDR1 is MNHEY and CDR2 is SMNVEV (reference sequence). The junction had 6 bases not matched to a gene; V was cut back by 2 bases and J by 2 bases. The CDR3 loop spans 18 amino acids. The CDR3 is CASSLVGLARTGANVLTF. The CDR3 nucleotides read TGTGCCAGCAGTTTAGTGGGACTAGCGAGAACTGGGGCCAACGTCCTGACTTTC.

In its sample, this clone was seen once. The V and J genes are TRBV14 and TRBJ2-7; the match to TRBD2 covers 8 bases. The CDR3 spans 13 residues. Looked up from germline, CDR1 is SGHDN and CDR2 is FVKESK. Losses at the gene ends were 1 base for V and 13 bases for J; bases not matched to a gene: 9. CDR3 residues: CASSQGLAGGLYF. DNA for the CDR3: TGTGCCAGCAGCCAAGGGTTGGCGGGGGGCCTCTACTTC.

This clone showed up just once. This chain connects TRBV5-6 to TRBJ1-3; a possible D gene is TRBD1 (5 bases). The germline V gene has CDR1 SGHDT and CDR2 YYEEEE. V lost 4 bases, J lost 3 bases, and 14 bases lay in between. CDR3 length equals 15 residues. This chain's CDR3 is CASSLGPAGGNTIYF. The CDR3 DNA is TGTGCCAGCAGCCTGGGACCAGCAGGTGGAAACACCATATATTTT.

V usage is TRBV6-2 or TRBV6-3 and J usage is TRBJ1-5; D unclear. Germline CDR1 and CDR2: MNHEY and SVGEGT. The CDR3 has 11 amino acids. V shed 3 bases and J shed 8 bases, with 5 bases lying between them. The CDR3 DNA reads as TGTGCCAGCAGTTATCCCGAGCCCCAGCATTTT. Protein product: CASSYPEPQHF.

This clone was recorded only once. The rearrangement joins TRBV2 to TRBJ2-7, with 7 bases fitting TRBD1. This CDR3 is built from 13 residues. The V gene's germline CDR1 is SNHLY and CDR2 FYNNEI. The J segment lost 2 bases and the V segment lost 5 bases, leaving 3 bases of the junction unmatched. The CDR3 here is CASSRQGTYEQYF. The CDR3 coding sequence is TGTGCCAGCAGTCGACAGGGAACCTACGAGCAGTACTTC.

The chain combines TRBV12-3 or TRBV12-4 with TRBJ2-7; 8 bases agree with TRBD1. V was pared by 6 bases and J by 7 bases, with 2 bases of the junction left unmatched. The CDR3 consists of 11 residues. In DNA, the CDR3 is TGTGCCAGCAGCAGACAGGGGGAGCAGTACTTC. Its translation is CASSRQGEQYF.

This chain links TRBV6-4 with TRBJ1-2, with D unresolved. The CDR3 spans 16 residues. Germline V lookup: CDR1 MRHNA, CDR2 SNTAGT. Deletions cut 6 bases from V and 4 bases from J, with 21 bases between. CDR3 in amino acids: CASSPSGRAEFYGYTF. In DNA, the CDR3 is TGTGCCAGCAGCCCCAGCGGCCGGGCCGAATTCTATGGCTACACCTTC.

The rearrangement uses TRBV5-1 and TRBJ2-5; 8 bases fit TRBD2. Germline V CDR1 and CDR2: SGHRS, YFSETQ. Unmatched junction bases numbered 12, after V lost 10 bases and J lost 4 bases. This CDR3 has 14 amino acids. Here the CDR3 reads CACGAGGAGETQYF. The CDR3 bases are TGCGCCTGTGGGGCCGGGGGGGCCGGAGAGACCCAGTACTTC.

The chain employs TRBV3-1 (or the pseudogene TRBV3-2) and TRBJ1-2; unclear D gene. CDR1 and CDR2 from the germline V gene are LGHDT and YNNKEL (reference sequence). This CDR3 has 14 amino acids. Deletions cut 3 bases from V and 5 bases from J, with 13 bases between. Here the CDR3 reads CASSQNSNLYGYTF. In DNA, the CDR3 is TGTGCCAGCAGCCAGAACAGTAACTTATATGGCTACACCTTC.

The chain recombines TRBV6-5 with TRBJ2-3; D call uncertain. The CDR3 has 16 amino acids. V was pared by 0 bases and J by 1 base, with 11 bases between. Germline V gene sequence: CDR1 MNHEY, CDR2 SVGAGI. This CDR3 is CASSYSYASRTDTQYF. CDR3 coding DNA: TGTGCCAGCAGTTACTCGTACGCGAGCCGCACAGATACGCAGTATTTT.

The chain employs TRBV4-1 and TRBJ1-5; D not certain. V gave up 0 bases and J gave up 5 bases, with 11 bases separating them. Germline CDR1 reads MGHRA; CDR2 reads YSYEKL. The CDR3 extends over 15 amino acids. The CDR3 reads CASSQDGQLDQPQHF. CDR3 in DNA: TGCGCCAGCAGCCAAGATGGGCAGTTAGATCAGCCCCAGCATTTT.

This chain connects TRBV7-9 to TRBJ1-2; D remains unclear. From germline, CDR1 is SEHNR and CDR2 FQNEAQ (reference sequence). The ends were cut back, 1 base at V and 12 bases at J, with 12 bases in the middle. The CDR3 has 12 residues. CDR3 sequence: CASSLVGSWHTF. DNA for the CDR3: TGTGCCAGCAGCTTAGTCGGGTCCTGGCACACCTTC.

The V call is TRBV19, the J call TRBJ2-2, with D possibly matching TRBD1 (8 bases). The CDR3 spans 19 residues. From germline, CDR1 is LNHDA and CDR2 SQIVND (reference sequence). Trimming took off 4 bases at V and 6 bases at J, with 27 bases between the two ends. In nucleotides, the CDR3 is TGTGCCAGTAGTAAAAAGAAACATACAGGGGGGGCTTGGTCCGGGGAGCTGTTTTTT. Residues: CASSKKKHTGGAWSGELFF.

The chain recombines TRBV2 with TRBJ2-2; D is possibly TRBD1 (6 bases). The CDR3 length is 12 residues. Per germline, CDR1 SNHLY and CDR2 FYNNEI. With 6 bases removed from V and 7 bases from J, the gap between germline ends came to 9 bases. The CDR3: CASRTGFGELFF. Here the CDR3 DNA reads TGTGCCAGCAGGACAGGATTCGGGGAGCTGTTTTTT.

The chain combines TRBV3-1 (or the pseudogene TRBV3-2) with TRBJ1-1; D perhaps matches TRBD1 (5 bases). Germline values: CDR1 LGHDT, CDR2 YNNKEL (reference sequence). This CDR3 has 13 residues. V lost 3 bases, J lost 8 bases, and 13 bases lay in between. The CDR3 nucleotides are TGTGCCAGCAGCCAGTGGCAGGGCTACGAAGCTTTCTTT. It is translated as CASSQWQGYEAFF.

This clone occurred a few times. V and J are TRBV5-1 and TRBJ2-2; 8 nucleotides line up with TRBD1. Germline V lookup: CDR1 SGHRS, CDR2 YFSETQ. V dropped 8 bases and J dropped 4; count of bases not matched to a gene: 4. The CDR3 has 13 residues. The CDR3 spells CARLDRGTGELFF. The CDR3 DNA sequence: TGCGCCAGACTAGACAGGGGCACCGGGGAGCTGTTTTTT.